This TCR beta chain derives from a study of cytomegalovirus exposure and HLA in healthy donors. Notes on the study in general: Analysis was carried out at a later point, and it linked a missense DCLRE1C variant to TCR beta V- and J-gene trimming. The study carried out a later analysis of TCR beta sequences. It associated some 17,000 of them with specific HLA alleles at a false discovery rate of 0.05.

Turning to this clone: The antigen is not known.

The PCR had 60 Vbeta and 13 Jbeta primers. Profiled with immunoSEQ multiplex PCR; TCRdb holds only in-frame clones, not every one. The sample has 190,000 or so clones, roughly 78% seen once. This CDR3 is 15 amino acids long. Germline CDR1 LNHDA, CDR2 SQIVND (reference sequence). V gave up 6 bases and J gave up 7 bases; unmatched junction bases: 7. Healthy individuals who donated bone marrow served as the donors. The sequence was collected from a girl aged 10-17 years in good health and CMV-seropositive. Sequences were obtained from PBMCs. The rearrangement joins TRBV19 to TRBJ1-5, with TRBD1 identical over 12 bases. In DNA form, the CDR3 reads TGTGCCAGTAGGACCGGGACAGGGGGCGGACAGCCCCAGCATTTT. Amino acid sequence: CASRTGTGGGQPQHF.